This is a list of T cell receptor beta chains from one sample in a study of CD8 T cells in ankylosing spondylitis. Each CDR3 protein is one row after TCRdb ran MiXCR on the 5' RACE reads. The sample shows around 440,000 distinct CDR3 sequences, over 15% of them seen only once. Sample: blood, either unsorted or a sorted T cell fraction (not recorded which). The receptor set was obtained from a male donor with ankylosing spondylitis. CDR3s include the opening cysteine and the closing phenylalanine or tryptophan. The order of the fields is J gene, V gene, CDR3 protein.

TRBJ2-3,TRBV5-1,CASSPTGKADTQYF
TRBJ2-2,TRBV2,CASSIDEVAGELFF
TRBJ2-7,TRBV12-3/TRBV12-4,CASSPYRGSEQYF
TRBJ1-2,TRBV6-1,CASSIGGGNYGYTF
TRBJ2-1,TRBV4-1,CASSQRGLAGEGRNEQFF
TRBJ2-3,TRBV5-1,CASSLMGGPDTQYF
TRBJ2-5,TRBV28,CASSAWTSGQETQYF
TRBJ2-3,TRBV6-2/TRBV6-3,CASSYGAGGTDTQYF
TRBJ2-1,TRBV6-2/TRBV6-3,CASSYSRALAYNEQFF
TRBJ1-1,TRBV28,CASSINRGPTEAFF
TRBJ1-2,TRBV6-5,CASSSRGGGYGYTF
TRBJ2-7,TRBV12-3/TRBV12-4,CASSLSREPSEQYF
TRBJ1-4,TRBV29-1,CSALAGGGEKLFF
TRBJ2-1,TRBV6-2/TRBV6-3,CASSLSAGGRAHNEQFF
TRBJ2-1,TRBV11-2,CASSLIQGRSYNEQFF
TRBJ2-7,TRBV6-2/TRBV6-3,CASSYDPMIGTSGRAGDEQYF
TRBJ2-1,TRBV20-1,CSARDPRPYNEQFF
TRBJ2-1,TRBV27,CASSSLTTLSSSYNEQFF
TRBJ1-6,TRBV2,CASSEGYSPLHF
TRBJ1-5,TRBV5-5,CASSGGTPNQPQHF
TRBJ2-5,TRBV7-7,CASSPLDRKQETQYF
TRBJ2-3,TRBV5-1,CASSLAPGTDTQYF
TRBJ1-1,TRBV5-1,CASSLAPTGSTEAFF
TRBJ2-2,TRBV6-1,CASRISPPDTGELFF
TRBJ2-7,TRBV7-2,CASSLQGASGEQYF
TRBJ2-7,TRBV12-3/TRBV12-4,CASSLYGDRNYEQYF
TRBJ2-6,TRBV6-1,CASNAPDNSGANVLTF
TRBJ2-2,TRBV6-6,CASSYSNGELFF
TRBJ2-1,TRBV2,CASSELQGGGEQFF
TRBJ2-7,TRBV3-1,CASSRGARVDEQYF
TRBJ2-1,TRBV9,CASSPHPVGRMNEQFF
TRBJ1-4,TRBV3-1,CASSRGGEKLFF
TRBJ2-3,TRBV7-9,CASSPRGPDTQYF
TRBJ1-5,TRBV6-1,CASSETGVQPQHF
TRBJ1-2,TRBV29-1,CSVITGSANYGYTF
TRBJ1-5,TRBV6-1,CASSPRARYSNQPQHF
TRBJ2-3,TRBV20-1,CSATGGSSGVRDTQYF
TRBJ1-4,TRBV6-1,CASSDMSGGNEKLFF
TRBJ2-3,TRBV12-3/TRBV12-4,CASSQEDTQYF
TRBJ1-2,TRBV12-3/TRBV12-4,CASSLKLQGAYGYTF